The subject of this entry is one TCR beta chain. This table comes from immunoSEQ multiplex PCR, and its TCRdb copy is limited to in-frame clones, with some not included. The sample records about 380,000 clones, around nine tenths being singletons. The V end was cut by 4 bases, the J end by 8 bases, with 23 bases between. Germline V lookup: CDR1 SGHDN, CDR2 FVKESK. The CDR3 is 16 amino acids. This entry belongs to a study of blood T cell repertoires in COVID-19. Study background: The United States, Italy and Spain were the sources of the acute and convalescent COVID-19 samples.

Enrolled through a virtual design, the participants were between roughly 18 and 95 years of age and came from 24 US areas. The clonotype comes from a woman between 18 and 29 years old who had recovered from COVID-19. The sample consisted of PBMCs or T cells enriched from blood (not recorded which). The rearrangement joins TRBV14 to TRBJ1-2; the D gene is possibly TRBD1 (6 bases). In DNA, the CDR3 is TGTGCCAGCAGCCCCAAACTGGGGGCAGGCCCGGGAGGCTACACCTTC. Translating it yields CASSPKLGAGPGGYTF.